This TCR beta chain was obtained from a study of shared clonotypes between healthy human individuals. Unmatched junction bases numbered 2, after V lost 4 bases and J lost 6 bases. There are 12 residues in the CDR3. Per the germline V gene, CDR1 is MGHDK and CDR2 is SYGVNS. Selected positively for CCR7 and CD45RO-negative, naive CD8 cells excluded terminally differentiated effector memory CD45RA+ cells. Using immunoSEQ multiplex PCR, the repertoire was profiled, and TCRdb retains in-frame clones only, with some absent. The profile covers 760,000 or so clones, with 95% to 97% appearing a single time and less than 0.25% taken by the ten largest. This clone was recorded a few times.

The sequence was collected from a man aged 30-40 years in good health. The chain couples TRBV25-1 to TRBJ2-7, with 8 bases matching TRBD1. The sequenced sample was naive CD8+ T cells sorted from blood. CDR3 bases: TGTGCCAGCAGTGTGACAGGGGTCGAGCAGTACTTC. Translating gives CASSVTGVEQYF.